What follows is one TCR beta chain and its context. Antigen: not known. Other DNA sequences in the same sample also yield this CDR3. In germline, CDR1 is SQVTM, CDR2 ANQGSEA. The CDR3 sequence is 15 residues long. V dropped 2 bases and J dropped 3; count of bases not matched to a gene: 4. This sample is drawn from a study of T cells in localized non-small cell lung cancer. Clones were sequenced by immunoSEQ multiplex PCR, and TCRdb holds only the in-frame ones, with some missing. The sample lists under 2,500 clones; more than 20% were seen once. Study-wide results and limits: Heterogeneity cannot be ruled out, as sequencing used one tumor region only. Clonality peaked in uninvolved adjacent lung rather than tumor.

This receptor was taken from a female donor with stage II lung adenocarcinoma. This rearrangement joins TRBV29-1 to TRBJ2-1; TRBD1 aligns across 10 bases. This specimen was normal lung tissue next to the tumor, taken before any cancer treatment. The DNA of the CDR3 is TGCAGCGTTGAACGCCGGGACAGGGGCTACAATGAGCAGTTCTTC. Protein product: CSVERRDRGYNEQFF.